Listed below are T cell receptor beta chains from one sample, sequenced in a study of cytomegalovirus exposure and HLA in healthy donors. Using immunoSEQ multiplex PCR, the repertoire was profiled, and TCRdb retains in-frame clones only, with some absent. The sample lists about 150,000 clones, just under 75% occurring once. Sequencing was carried out using PBMCs. These receptors were obtained from a woman aged 18-30 years in good health and CMV-seronegative. Each CDR3 is given with its conserved first and last residue. The order of the fields is D gene, V gene, J gene, clone size, CDR3 DNA, CDR3 protein. A D gene is named only where the DNA matches it firmly. Not every row has a clone size; where given, it reads once, few, many or a size class.

-	TRBV19	TRBJ1-5	-	TGTGCCAGTAGTCCATACAGATTCAATCAGCCCCAGCATTTT	CASSPYRFNQPQHF
TRBD1	TRBV14	TRBJ1-1	-	TGTGCCAGCAGCAAGGGACAGCTGAACACTGAAGCTTTCTTT	CASSKGQLNTEAFF
TRBD2	TRBV4-2	TRBJ2-3	-	TGTGCCAGCAGCCAAGATCAGCCGCTAGCGGGGGGGCCCGATACGCAGTATTTT	CASSQDQPLAGGPDTQYF
TRBD1	TRBV5-1	TRBJ1-2	-	TGCGCCAGCAGCTTGGGGACAGGGACTACTAACTATGGCTACACCTTC	CASSLGTGTTNYGYTF
TRBD1	TRBV27	TRBJ1-6	once	TGTGCCAGCGGGACAGGGGTAGCACCCCTCCACTTT	CASGTGVAPLHF
-	TRBV7-2	TRBJ2-4	few	TGTGCCAGCAGCCGCCCCCCCAGGACAGATAGGAGGAACATTCAGTACTTC	CASSRPPRTDRRNIQYF
TRBD1	TRBV18	TRBJ2-5	-	TGTGCCAGCTCACCGAACAGGGGAAATTCGGAGACCCAGTACTTC	CASSPNRGNSETQYF
TRBD1	TRBV6-5	TRBJ2-7	-	TGTGCCAGCAGTCATGGACAGGGCTACGAGCAGTACTTC	CASSHGQGYEQYF
-	TRBV7-6	TRBJ1-1	-	TGTGCCAGCAGCTTCGACGGGGTCACTGAAGCTTTCTTT	CASSFDGVTEAFF
TRBD2	TRBV4-1	TRBJ2-1	-	TGCGCCAGCAGCCAAGAGTTAGCGGGGATTGAGCAGTTCTTC	CASSQELAGIEQFF
-	TRBV19	TRBJ1-1	few	TGTGCCAGTAGTTATTTATTCAGGAACACTGAAGCTTTCTTT	CASSYLFRNTEAFF
-	TRBV7-3	TRBJ2-1	once	TGTGCCAGCAGCTTAACGGGGGCTGGCTACAATGAGCAGTTCTTC	CASSLTGAGYNEQFF
-	TRBV28	TRBJ1-1	few	TGTGCCAGCAGACTTGGCGGGACTGAAGCTTTCTTT	CASRLGGTEAFF
-	TRBV5-8	TRBJ1-2	few	TGTGCCAGCAGCTCTTACCTAGAGGACTATGGCTACACCTTC	CASSSYLEDYGYTF
-	TRBV18	TRBJ1-1	-	TGTGCCAGCTCACCATCAGAAAACACTGAAGCTTTCTTT	CASSPSENTEAFF
TRBD2	TRBV5-4	TRBJ2-3	-	TGTGCCAGCAGCCCTTTTGGGGAGCGGGAGGGCAAAGATACGCAGTATTTT	CASSPFGEREGKDTQYF
-	TRBV4-3	TRBJ2-2	-	TGCGCCAGCAGCCAAGAAGCGGCGGGGGCTACCGGGGAGCTGTTTTTT	CASSQEAAGATGELFF
-	TRBV28	TRBJ2-3	few	TGTGCCAGCTCCTACGGCGGGATTGGCTATACGCAGTATTTT	CASSYGGIGYTQYF
-	TRBV14	TRBJ2-2	-	TGTGCCAGCAGCCAAGATAGCCGGCCCAGGGGGGCAGGCACCGGGGAGCTGTTTTTT	CASSQDSRPRGAGTGELFF
-	TRBV4-3	TRBJ1-3	-	TGCGCCAGCAGCCAAGATCCGGGGACTGCTGGAAACACCATATATTTT	CASSQDPGTAGNTIYF
-	TRBV5-4	TRBJ2-5	few	TGTGCCAGCAGCGTGGGGGCGGAGACCCAGTACTTC	CASSVGAETQYF
TRBD2	TRBV4-2	TRBJ2-1	-	TGTGCCAGCAGCTCCCAGCGGGGACTCGATGAGCAGTTCTTC	CASSSQRGLDEQFF
TRBD1	TRBV18	TRBJ1-2	-	TGTGCCAGCTCATCACCTGGGACAGGGGGCGAGGCGAAGTATGGCTACACCTTC	CASSSPGTGGEAKYGYTF
-	TRBV4-3	TRBJ2-3	-	TGCGCCAGCAGCCAAGATGTCAGGGGAAAAACAGATACGCAGTATTTT	CASSQDVRGKTDTQYF
-	TRBV10-1	TRBJ2-3	-	TGCGCCAGCAGTGGGGTAGCCCCAGATACGCAGTATTTT	CASSGVAPDTQYF
TRBD2	TRBV5-1	TRBJ2-5	-	TGCGCCAGCAGCTTAACCGGACTAGCTCGGAAGTGGGAGCAGTACTTC	CASSLTGLARKWEQYF
TRBD2	TRBV6-7	TRBJ2-1	-	TGTGCCAGCACCACCGAGTCGGAATCCCGGACTAGCGGTGGGACGAGTGAGCAGTTCTTC	CASTTESESRTSGGTSEQFF
TRBD2	TRBV7-2	TRBJ2-2	-	TGTGCCAGCAGCTTTGGGGCGGGAGGCGGGGAGCTGTTTTTT	CASSFGAGGGELFF
-	TRBV9	TRBJ1-2	-	TGTGCCAGCAGCTTACAGGGATCGGCTAACTATGGCTACACCTTC	CASSLQGSANYGYTF
TRBD2	TRBV9	TRBJ2-1	-	TGTGCCAGCAGCTTTAGCGGGCGGGGGGGAGAGCAGTTCTTC	CASSFSGRGGEQFF
TRBD1	TRBV14	TRBJ1-1	-	TGTGCCAGCAGCTCGGGACAGGGTAGGGCTAGTCCTGAAGCTTTCTTT	CASSSGQGRASPEAFF
TRBD1	TRBV5-1	TRBJ2-2	-	TGCGCCAGCAGCACCCGGACAGGGGGTGACACCGGGGAGCTGTTTTTT	CASSTRTGGDTGELFF
-	TRBV6-5	TRBJ1-3	-	TGTGCCAGCACCTCGCCTAGAGCTGGAAACACCATATATTTT	CASTSPRAGNTIYF
-	TRBV5-1	TRBJ2-5	-	TGCGCCAGCAGCCCGGCTGGGGGCTGGGAGGAGACCCAGTACTTC	CASSPAGGWEETQYF
TRBD2	TRBV2	TRBJ2-5	-	TGTGCCAGCAGTGGACTAGCGGGGTGGGGGGAGACCCAGTACTTC	CASSGLAGWGETQYF
-	TRBV18	TRBJ2-5	few	TGTGCCAGCTCGCGAAAGATCTACCAAGAGACCCAGTACTTC	CASSRKIYQETQYF